This T cell receptor beta chain was captured by sequencing in a study of blood T cell repertoires in COVID-19. Background on the study: Researchers got acute and convalescent COVID-19 samples from the United States, Italy and Spain. The analysed material was cDNA or gDNA that came from T cells, B-cell-depleted T cells, or PBMCs.

In the original workflow: Using reference gene primer amplification, nucleated cell counts were estimated. Repertoires were generated with immunoSEQ multiplex PCR, while TCRdb's copy carries only in-frame clones and drops some. From that table come the V and J calls and clone size; the DNA was used to work out D and trimming. The data hold some 170,000 clones, with 84% observed a single time. Germline V gene lookup returns CDR1 MNHEY and CDR2 SMNVEV (reference sequence). This CDR3 region has 15 residues. V was clipped by 4 bases and J by 5 bases; unmatched bases: 5. V usage is TRBV27 and J usage is TRBJ2-2, with 9 positions matching TRBD1. Input material: peripheral blood. The sequence was obtained from a woman older than 75 with acute or convalescent COVID-19. The CDR3 spells CASSWTGATTGELFF. DNA of the CDR3: TGTGCCAGCAGTTGGACAGGGGCTACTACCGGGGAGCTGTTTTTT.